Listed here are 27 T cell receptor beta chains from one sample, sequenced in a study of T cell changes during pregnancy in multiple sclerosis. This table comes from immunoSEQ multiplex PCR, and its TCRdb copy is limited to in-frame clones, with some not included. The table shows some 36,000 clones, with about 90% occurring only once. The source material was CD4+ T cells from peripheral blood mononuclear cells, sampled in the second trimester of pregnancy. The source of these receptors is a female donor in good health, enrolled as a control in a pregnancy study.

V and J are TRBV11-3 and TRBJ2-6; D gene ambiguous. The CDR3 consists of 14 residues. Germline CDR1 SGHNT, CDR2 YENEEA. The V gene lost 5 bases and the J gene lost 0 bases, with 5 bases spanning the gap. CDR3 DNA sequence: TGTGCCAGCAGCCCGAGCTCTGGGGCCAACGTCCTGACTTTC. It yields the protein CASSPSSGANVLTF.

The gene calls are TRBV30 and TRBJ1-1, with 8 positions matching TRBD1. The V and J ends lost 3 bases and 5 bases, in that order; junction bases with no gene match: 5. Per germline, CDR1 GTSNPN and CDR2 SVGIG (reference sequence). This CDR3 is 13 amino acids long. The CDR3 spells CAWRAQGATEAFF. The CDR3 DNA reads TGTGCCTGGAGAGCCCAGGGGGCGACTGAAGCTTTCTTT.

This clone occurred once. This chain uses TRBV6-5 with TRBJ2-3; weak D call: TRBD2 (6 bases). V dropped 2 bases and J dropped 0 bases, with 9 bases sitting between them. Germline V lookup: CDR1 MNHEY, CDR2 SVGAGI. The CDR3 totals 15 residues. The CDR3 protein is CASSYGGVSTDTQYF. The CDR3 nucleotides read TGTGCCAGCAGTTACGGAGGGGTTAGCACAGATACGCAGTATTTT.

The V and J genes are TRBV27 and TRBJ2-3; D remains ambiguous. V lost 0 bases and J 3 bases, leaving 10 bases between the germline ends. This CDR3 comprises 15 residues. Germline V CDR1 and CDR2: MNHEY, SMNVEV (reference sequence). Written as DNA, the CDR3 is TGTGCCAGCAGTTTATCTCGTTCCCTTACAGATACGCAGTATTTT. Its protein is CASSLSRSLTDTQYF.

The chain uses TRBV5-1 and TRBJ1-6; TRBD1 matches at 7 bases. The CDR3 sequence is 15 residues long. Germline CDR1 reads SGHRS; CDR2 reads YFSETQ. Trimming took 4 bases from V and 10 from J; bases not matched to a gene: 11. CDR3 sequence: CASSLGDSGGSPLHF. The CDR3 DNA sequence: TGCGCCAGCAGCCTGGGGGACAGTGGAGGGTCACCCCTCCACTTT.

This rearrangement joins TRBV18 to TRBJ1-1; 7 bases fit TRBD1. CDR1 KGHSH and CDR2 LQKENI come from the germline V gene. Trimming removed 6 bases from V and 5 bases from J; junction bases left unmatched: 9. The CDR3 loop spans 14 amino acids. This chain's CDR3 is CASSYTGAETEAFF. The CDR3 DNA follows: TGTGCCAGCTCGTATACAGGGGCAGAAACTGAAGCTTTCTTT. The variable domain in full, completed from reference TRBV18 and TRBJ1-1, reads NAGVMQNPRHLVRRRGQEARLRCSPMKGHSHVYWYRQLPEEGLKFMVYLQKENIIDESGMPKERFSAEFPKEGPSILRIQQVVRGDSAAYFCASSYTGAETEAFFGQGTRLTVV.

The rearrangement uses TRBV7-2 and TRBJ1-5; D is uncertain. V lost 1 base, J lost 0 bases, and 13 bases lay in between. Germline CDR1 reads SGHTA; CDR2 reads FQGNSA. CDR3 length: 17 amino acids. CDR3 sequence (DNA): TGTGCCAGCAGCTTAGGGGCGCCACAGTATAGCAATCAGCCCCAGCATTTT. This sequence encodes CASSLGAPQYSNQPQHF.

The chain has TRBV4-2 and TRBJ1-1, with D perhaps matching TRBD1 (5 bases). The V and J ends lost 5 bases and 6 bases respectively, with 16 bases between them. The CDR3 has 14 amino acids. Per the germline V gene, CDR1 is LGHNA and CDR2 is YNFKEQ. The CDR3 here is CASSLEGRVAEAFF. DNA for the CDR3: TGTGCCAGCAGCTTGGAGGGCAGGGTGGCTGAAGCTTTCTTT.

This chain uses TRBV19 with TRBJ2-5, with TRBD2 matching 9 bases. The junction had 6 bases not matched to a gene; V was cut back by 2 bases and J by 5 bases. Per germline, CDR1 LNHDA and CDR2 SQIVND (reference sequence). The CDR3 covers 15 residues. The CDR3 bases are TGTGCCAGTAGTATAATCCAGCGGGGGGCTGAGACCCAGTACTTC. This encodes CASSIIQRGAETQYF.

The chain carries TRBV19 and TRBJ1-5; D is ambiguous. Per the germline V gene, CDR1 is LNHDA and CDR2 is SQIVND (reference sequence). The CDR3 runs to 14 residues. Trimming took 1 base from V and 4 from J, leaving 8 bases between them. The DNA of the CDR3 is TGTGCCAGTAGTATAGGGCAGCGAAATCAGCCCCAGCATTTT. This codes for CASSIGQRNQPQHF. The full variable domain, completed using reference TRBV19 and TRBJ1-5, is DGGITQSPKYLFRKEGQNVTLSCEQNLNHDAMYWYRQDPGQGLRLIYYSQIVNDFQKGDIAEGYSVSREKKESFPLTVTSAQKNPTAFYLCASSIGQRNQPQHFGDGTRLSIL.

The chain couples TRBV29-1 to TRBJ2-3; TRBD2 aligns across 7 bases. The CDR3 consists of 16 residues. CDR1 SQVTM and CDR2 ANQGSEA come from the germline V gene. V shed 4 bases and J 0 bases; nucleotides not matched to a gene: 10. DNA for the CDR3: TGCAGCGTTGGGGGAGCTAGCGGAGCTAGCACAGATACGCAGTATTTT. Amino acid sequence: CSVGGASGASTDTQYF.

This chain joins TRBV5-1 and TRBJ1-2; a weak D match, TRBD1 (6 bases). The CDR3 consists of 15 residues. V dropped 0 bases and J dropped 5 bases, with 14 bases sitting between them. Germline V CDR1 and CDR2: SGHRS, YFSETQ. In nucleotides, the CDR3 is TGCGCCAGCAGCTTGGGGTCCGGACAGAGATATGGCTACACCTTC. Translation gives CASSLGSGQRYGYTF.

The V and J genes are TRBV12-5 and TRBJ1-4; 9 bases match TRBD1. Germline V CDR1 and CDR2: LGHNT, FRNRAP. V lost 5 bases to trimming and J lost 5 bases; unmatched junction nucleotides: 6. The CDR3 runs to 15 residues. The CDR3 coding sequence is TGTGCTAGTGGTACCGGGACAGGGAACAATGAAAAACTGTTTTTT. Translation: CASGTGTGNNEKLFF. The full variable domain, its missing parts supplied by reference TRBV12-5 and TRBJ1-4, is DARVTQTPRHKVTEMGQEVTMRCQPILGHNTVFWYRQTMMQGLELLAYFRNRAPLDDSGMPKDRFSAEMPDATLATLKIQPSEPRDSAVYFCASGTGTGNNEKLFFGSGTQLSVL.

CDR3 DNA sequence: TGTGCCAGCAGCGCGAGACGAGGTGTGAACACTGAAGCTTTCTTT. This gives the protein CASSARRGVNTEAFF. The chain uses TRBV11-2 and TRBJ1-1; D gene ambiguous. CDR3 length equals 15 residues. CDR1 and CDR2 from the germline V gene are SGHAT and FQNNGV. Trimming stripped 5 bases from V and 0 bases from J, with 13 bases between.

The rearrangement uses TRBV7-8 and TRBJ2-5; D is perhaps TRBD2 (6 bases). CDR1 is SGHVS and CDR2 is FQNEAQ in the germline V gene. This CDR3 spans 14 amino acids. V lost 0 bases and J lost 3, with 8 bases in between. This chain's CDR3 is CASSLARGKETQYF. The CDR3 coding sequence is TGTGCCAGCAGCTTAGCCCGGGGGAAAGAGACCCAGTACTTC.

The V gene is TRBV19, the J gene TRBJ1-5, with D possibly being TRBD1 (6 bases). The CDR3 extends over 14 amino acids. Deletions cut 4 bases from V and 3 bases from J, with 10 bases between. The germline gives CDR1 LNHDA, CDR2 SQIVND (reference sequence). CDR3 amino acids: CASSSGQYNQPQHF. CDR3 nucleotides: TGTGCCAGTAGTAGCGGACAGTACAATCAGCCCCAGCATTTT.

The DNA for the CDR3 is TGTGCCAGTAGTCCCTCCGGAAACACCATATATTTT. This codes for CASSPSGNTIYF. V is TRBV19 and J is TRBJ1-3; no clear D. The germline V gene encodes CDR1 LNHDA and CDR2 SQIVND (reference sequence). V was shortened by 5 bases and J by 4 bases, with 6 bases between the two germline ends. The CDR3 contains 12 residues. Based on the CDR3 plus reference TRBV19 and TRBJ1-3, the full variable domain is DGGITQSPKYLFRKEGQNVTLSCEQNLNHDAMYWYRQDPGQGLRLIYYSQIVNDFQKGDIAEGYSVSREKKESFPLTVTSAQKNPTAFYLCASSPSGNTIYFGEGSWLTVV.

This chain uses TRBV27 with TRBJ1-1; D remains unclear. The germline V gene encodes CDR1 MNHEY and CDR2 SMNVEV (reference sequence). Trimming removed 6 bases from V and 0 bases from J, with 17 bases in between. The CDR3 is 16 amino acids. CDR3 sequence reads: CASRLSSRPMNTEAFF. The CDR3 bases are TGTGCCAGCAGACTTTCTTCCAGGCCAATGAACACTGAAGCTTTCTTT.

The V call is TRBV7-9, the J call TRBJ2-2; a weak D match, TRBD2 (6 bases). This CDR3 comprises 16 residues. Trimming removed 1 base from V and 5 bases from J, with 14 bases in between. The V gene's germline CDR1 is SEHNR and CDR2 FQNEAQ (reference sequence). The CDR3 is CASSLGTGARTGELFF. CDR3 in DNA: TGTGCCAGCAGCTTAGGGACGGGAGCGAGAACCGGGGAGCTGTTTTTT.

This clone appeared a single time. The gene calls are TRBV4-1 and TRBJ1-1; D ambiguous. The CDR3 spans 14 residues. The germline V gene encodes CDR1 MGHRA and CDR2 YSYEKL. Between the trimmed V and J ends, which lost 1 base and 2 bases, there was a span of 8 bases. This chain's CDR3 is CASSQAPTNTEAFF. CDR3 DNA sequence: TGCGCCAGCAGCCAAGCCCCAACTAACACTGAAGCTTTCTTT.

The J gene is TRBJ1-3, the V gene TRBV4-2; 7 bases map to TRBD1. Per germline, CDR1 LGHNA and CDR2 YNFKEQ. The CDR3 length is 15 residues. J was trimmed by 4 bases and V by 4 bases; bases with no gene match: 7. CDR3 region: CASSLGGREGNTIYF. CDR3 nucleotides: TGTGCCAGCAGCCTAGGGGGCAGAGAAGGAAACACCATATATTTT.

This sequence joins TRBV5-6 and TRBJ1-1, with D uncertain. The CDR3 is 12 amino acids. Germline CDR1 reads SGHDT; CDR2 reads YYEEEE. The germline V and J ends were trimmed by 4 bases and 11 bases, with 15 bases remaining between them. CDR3 sequence reads: CASSAGLGLAFF. The CDR3 coding sequence is TGTGCCAGCAGCGCTGGACTCGGTCTGGCTTTCTTT.

The V gene is TRBV25-1, the J gene TRBJ1-2; 8 positions match TRBD1. The CDR3 runs to 13 residues. The V segment lost 6 bases and the J segment 3 bases; nucleotides outside the gene matches: 3. Germline V lookup: CDR1 MGHDK, CDR2 SYGVNS. This CDR3 is CASRKTGDYGYTF. The CDR3 coding sequence is TGTGCCAGCAGAAAGACAGGGGACTATGGCTACACCTTC.

The genes are TRBV19 and TRBJ1-2; maybe TRBD1 (5 bases). Trimming pared 6 bases from V and 5 bases from J, leaving 13 bases between. Germline V CDR1 and CDR2: LNHDA, SQIVND (reference sequence). The CDR3 length is 13 residues. In DNA form, the CDR3 reads TGTGCCAGTAGCCCCTGGGGCAAATATGGCTACACCTTC. Its protein is CASSPWGKYGYTF.

The chain carries TRBV11-1 and TRBJ1-1, with TRBD1 as a possible D gene (6 bases). Germline lookup yields CDR1 SGHAT and CDR2 FQDESV (reference sequence). The CDR3 totals 15 residues. The V and J ends lost 7 bases and 5 bases respectively, with 20 bases between them. Here the CDR3 reads CASTYRGGRRTEAFF. The CDR3 DNA follows: TGTGCCAGCACCTATCGGGGGGGCCGCCGGACTGAAGCTTTCTTT.

CDR3 nucleotide sequence: TGTGCCAGCAGTTTGCCGACAGGGACGGAGACCCAGTACTTC. Its protein is CASSLPTGTETQYF. The chain recombines TRBV28 with TRBJ2-5, with 7 positions matching TRBD1. The CDR3 runs 14 residues. CDR1 and CDR2 from the germline V gene are MDHEN and SYDVKM. The V gene end was trimmed by 3 bases and the J gene end by 5 bases; junction bases not matched to a gene: 6. The whole variable domain, remainder taken from reference TRBV28 and TRBJ2-5, is DVKVTQSSRYLVKRTGEKVFLECVQDMDHENMFWYRQDPGLGLRLIYFSYDVKMKEKGDIPEGYSVSREKKERFSLILESASTNQTSMYLCASSLPTGTETQYFGPGTRLLVL.

This sequence joins TRBV7-2 and TRBJ1-5; 8 positions agree with TRBD1. The CDR3 contains 17 residues. The trim removed 5 bases at V and 2 bases at J, leaving 11 bases unmatched. Germline CDR1 reads SGHTA; CDR2 reads FQGNSA. As DNA, the CDR3 is TGTGCCAGCAGCGCTGGGGCAGGGGGCGGGGGCAATCAGCCCCAGCATTTT. Translation gives CASSAGAGGGGNQPQHF.